This TCR beta chain stems from a study of T cell responses to AZD1222 COVID-19 vaccine. Measured with immunoSEQ multiplex PCR; TCRdb has only the in-frame clones, and not every one. Here the sample spans over 95,000 clones, around nine tenths being singletons. In regard to this clone: Antigen unknown.

Trimming left V 2 bases short and J 5 bases short, with 7 bases between. The CDR3 covers 12 residues. CDR1 is KGHSH and CDR2 is LQKENI in the germline V gene. Study-wide points: Seropositive AZD1222 recipients at baseline numbered only five or six. White British donors predominated, females outnumbered males, and clonal diversity was possibly underestimated.

The rearrangement links TRBV18 to TRBJ2-7, with D hard to call. The sequence came from an adult in good health. The sequencing here drew on peripheral blood, taken on day 0 of AZD1222 vaccination. The CDR3 DNA follows: TGTGCCAGCTCACCAGGGCCCCACGAGCAGTACTTC. It specifies CASSPGPHEQYF.